The 17 T cell receptor beta chains given below trace back to one sample, sequenced in a study of CD8+CD57+ T cells in acquired aplastic anemia. Genomic DNA served as template for TCR beta VDJ and CDR3 profiling. TCRdb re-called the reads with MiXCR, one entry per CDR3 protein. The top ten clones hold 25% to 40% of a sample with 150,000 to 200,000 distinct CDR3 sequences, 40% to 50% of them seen once. An expansion of CD8+CD57+ cells by flow cytometry had been shown in patients chosen for sequencing. The sequencing sample was made of sorted CD4+, CD8+, or CD8+CD57+ T cells (not recorded which) from PBMCs. All receptors derive from a human donor with aplastic anemia.

This chain joins TRBV7-2 and TRBJ2-7; 8 bases are shared with TRBD2. The CDR3 has 17 residues. The germline V gene encodes CDR1 SGHTA and CDR2 FQGNSA. V trimming: 0 bases; J trimming: 0 bases; junction bases outside the gene matches: 7. The CDR3 here is CASSLAGTRGSSYEQYF. The CDR3 DNA is TGTGCCAGCAGCTTAGCCGGGACTAGAGGGTCCTCCTACGAGCAGTACTTC. The full variable domain, with the rest looked up from reference TRBV7-2 and TRBJ2-7, is GAGVSQSPSNKVTEKGKDVELRCDPISGHTALYWYRQSLGQGLEFLIYFQGNSAPDKSGLPSDRFSAERTGGSVSTLTIQRTQQEDSAVYLCASSLAGTRGSSYEQYFGPGTRLTVT.

This clonotype came up a few times. The V gene is TRBV10-3, the J gene TRBJ2-7; D possibly corresponds to TRBD1 (6 bases). Germline lookup yields CDR1 ENHRY and CDR2 SYGVKD. V shed 1 base and J shed 1 base, with 14 bases lying between them. The CDR3 sequence is 16 residues long. CDR3 sequence (DNA): TGTGCCATCAGTGAGTTAGACAGGTCTTCATCCTACGAGCAGTACTTC. It yields the protein CAISELDRSSSYEQYF.

Many counts were recorded for this clonotype. V gene TRBV19 combines with J gene TRBJ2-6; the D gene is possibly TRBD2 (5 bases). The CDR3 is 15 amino acids. Between the trimmed V and J ends, which lost 7 bases and 4 bases, there was a span of 14 bases. In germline, CDR1 is LNHDA, CDR2 SQIVND (reference sequence). As DNA, the CDR3 is TGTGCCAGTACCCCATCGGGGTACGGGGCCAACGTCCTGACTTTC. It specifies CASTPSGYGANVLTF.

This clonotype was seen repeatedly, ten times or more. The CDR3 region has the DNA TGTGCCGCCTGGTCTGGACAGGGCGATGGCTACACCTTC. It translates to CAAWSGQGDGYTF. The chain links TRBV3-1 to TRBJ1-2, with 8 bases identical to TRBD1. The germline gives CDR1 LGHDT, CDR2 YNNKEL (reference sequence). Trimming cost V 11 bases and J 6 bases; bases outside gene matches: 11. The CDR3 totals 13 residues. Supplemented by reference TRBV3-1 and TRBJ1-2, the full variable domain reads DTAVSQTPKYLVTQMGNDKSIKCEQNLGHDTMYWYKQDSKKFLKIMFSYNNKELIINETVPNRFSPKSPDKAHLNLHINSLELGDSAVYFCAAWSGQGDGYTFGSGTRLTVV.

The chain recombines TRBV24-1 with TRBJ2-1, with D unclear. This CDR3 spans 14 amino acids. The germline gives CDR1 KGHDR, CDR2 SFDVKD. CDR3: CARDPDRATNEQFF. CDR3 sequence (DNA): TGTGCTAGAGACCCGGATCGAGCGACGAATGAGCAGTTCTTC.

CDR3 nucleotide sequence: TGCAGCGTTGCCCAGGTGGACTATGGCTACACCTTC. The encoded protein is CSVAQVDYGYTF. V and J are TRBV29-1 and TRBJ1-2; D gene uncertain. Per germline, CDR1 SQVTM and CDR2 ANQGSEA. This CDR3 region has 12 residues. V was cut by 4 bases and J by 3 bases, with 9 bases left in between.

This clonotype has ten or more counts. The gene calls are TRBV20-1 and TRBJ2-1, with D tentatively TRBD2 (5 bases). Trimming cost V 7 bases and J 8 bases, with 18 bases left between them. This CDR3 is built from 13 residues. Germline CDR1 and CDR2: DFQATT and SNEGSKA (reference sequence). CDR3 sequence: CSGAGGKGYEQFF. The DNA for the CDR3 is TGCAGTGGGGCGGGCGGAAAAGGGTATGAGCAGTTCTTC.

Remarks on this clonotype: Given a much more abundant clone one base away, this may be a read error. The V and J genes are TRBV11-2 and TRBJ2-2; 8 bases are shared with TRBD2. Germline-derived CDR1 and CDR2 are SGHAT and FQNNGV. CDR3 length: 17 residues. J lost 7 bases, V lost 5 bases, and 15 bases had no gene match. The CDR3, as DNA: TGTGCCAGCAGCCCTGGACTAGCCGCTCCCCTTAGCGGGGAGCTGTTTTTT. It specifies CASSPGLAAPLSGELFF.

In this sample, this clonotype turned up many times. This sequence joins TRBV5-1 and TRBJ1-1, with 9 positions matching TRBD1. This CDR3 comprises 14 residues. The germline V gene has CDR1 SGHRS and CDR2 YFSETQ. The trim removed 5 bases at V and 5 bases at J, leaving 7 bases unmatched. CDR3 sequence (DNA): TGCGCCAGCAGGGACAGGGGAATAGAAACTGAAGCTTTCTTT. Its translation is CASRDRGIETEAFF.

This chain uses TRBV29-1 with TRBJ2-1; maybe TRBD2 (6 bases). The germline V and J ends were trimmed by 6 bases and 4 bases, with 10 bases remaining between them. This CDR3 is built from 12 residues. Germline values: CDR1 SQVTM, CDR2 ANQGSEA. Here the CDR3 DNA reads TGCAGCGTAACGGGAGATTACAATGAGCAGTTCTTC. It encodes CSVTGDYNEQFF.

This clonotype was recorded many times. This chain uses TRBV19 with TRBJ1-2; 9 bases agree with TRBD1. CDR3 length: 14 amino acids. With 7 bases clipped from V and 2 bases from J, the junction kept 5 bases outside the gene matches. CDR1 is LNHDA, CDR2 SQIVND, per germline (reference sequence). In DNA form, the CDR3 reads TGTGCCAGTAACACAGGGGGCCAGAACTATGGCTACACCTTC. Translating gives CASNTGGQNYGYTF. The entire variable domain, with the rest obtained from reference TRBV19 and TRBJ1-2, is as follows: DGGITQSPKYLFRKEGQNVTLSCEQNLNHDAMYWYRQDPGQGLRLIYYSQIVNDFQKGDIAEGYSVSREKKESFPLTVTSAQKNPTAFYLCASNTGGQNYGYTFGSGTRLTVV.

Many counts were recorded for this clonotype. The chain employs TRBV12-3 or TRBV12-4 and TRBJ2-3; 7 bases are shared with TRBD2. V shed 7 bases, J shed 5 bases, and the junction held 3 bases outside the gene matches. This CDR3 contains 12 residues. The CDR3 region has the DNA TGTGCCAGCATGGGGGGGGTAGATACGCAGTATTTT. Translated, it gives CASMGGVDTQYF.

This clonotype was picked up many times. The genes are TRBV24-1 and TRBJ2-2, with a possible D match to TRBD1 (6 bases). Germline CDR1 is KGHDR and CDR2 is SFDVKD. V lost 2 bases to trimming and J lost 0 bases, with 18 bases between them. This CDR3 comprises 19 residues. Written as DNA, the CDR3 is TGTGCCACCAGTGATTCGCCCTTTAACAGGGAAGCGAACACCGGGGAGCTGTTTTTT. Residues: CATSDSPFNREANTGELFF.

This clonotype was found many times. This chain links TRBV7-9 with TRBJ2-7; possibly TRBD2 for D (5 bases). V was clipped by 1 base and J by 0 bases, with 7 bases between them. This CDR3 has 14 residues. Germline CDR1 is SEHNR and CDR2 is FQNEAQ (reference sequence). CDR3 DNA: TGTGCCAGCAGCTTAGAAGCGGTCTCCTACGAGCAGTACTTC. This encodes CASSLEAVSYEQYF.

This clonotype appeared many times. The junction and the germline gene differ at one end; a read error may be behind it. This rearrangement joins TRBV6-1 to TRBJ2-7; 7 bases match TRBD2. Germline-derived CDR1 and CDR2 are MNHNS and SASEGT. The CDR3 loop spans 10 amino acids. The CDR3 DNA reads TGTGCCAGCGGGGTGCGGGAGCTGTACTTC. It specifies CASGVRELYF.

This sequence joins TRBV15 and TRBJ2-3, with 7 bases aligning to TRBD1. V shed 3 bases, J shed 2 bases, and the junction held 5 bases outside the gene matches. Germline V CDR1 and CDR2: LNHNV, YYDKDF (reference sequence). This CDR3 contains 15 residues. CDR3 loop: CATSRERGLTDTQYF. The CDR3 nucleotides read TGTGCCACCAGCAGGGAAAGGGGGCTCACAGATACGCAGTATTTT.

Ten or more counts support this clonotype. V usage is TRBV27 and J usage is TRBJ2-7; perhaps TRBD2 as D (5 bases). V was clipped by 6 bases and J by 0 bases, with 15 bases between them. The CDR3 consists of 15 residues. Germline values: CDR1 MNHEY, CDR2 SMNVEV (reference sequence). CDR3 DNA sequence: TGTGCCAGCAGCTCACTTGAGCGGCACTCCTACGAGCAGTACTTC. It encodes CASSSLERHSYEQYF.